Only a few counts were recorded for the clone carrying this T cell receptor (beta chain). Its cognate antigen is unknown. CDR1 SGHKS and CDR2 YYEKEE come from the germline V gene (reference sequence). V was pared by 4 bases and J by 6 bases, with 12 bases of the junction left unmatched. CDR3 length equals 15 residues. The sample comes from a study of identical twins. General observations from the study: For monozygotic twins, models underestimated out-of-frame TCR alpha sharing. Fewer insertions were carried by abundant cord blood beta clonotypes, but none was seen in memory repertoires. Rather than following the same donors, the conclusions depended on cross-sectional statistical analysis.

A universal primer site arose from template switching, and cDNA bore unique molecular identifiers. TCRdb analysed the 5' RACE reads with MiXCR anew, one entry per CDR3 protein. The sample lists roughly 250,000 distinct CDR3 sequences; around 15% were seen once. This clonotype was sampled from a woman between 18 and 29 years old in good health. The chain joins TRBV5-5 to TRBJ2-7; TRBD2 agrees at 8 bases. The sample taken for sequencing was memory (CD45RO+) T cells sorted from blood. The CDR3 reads CASSMAAGGHGEQYF. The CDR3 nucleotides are TGTGCCAGCAGCATGGCCGCGGGAGGACACGGCGAGCAGTACTTC.